One and the same sample provided the 32 T cell receptor beta chains below, sequenced in a study of blood T cell repertoires in COVID-19. Here immunoSEQ multiplex PCR was the method, and the copy in TCRdb shows in-frame clones only, minus some. The data contain about 140,000 clones, over 60% of them seen just once; the ten biggest clones take up around a sixth. Material for sequencing was peripheral blood. Source of these receptors: a man in his fifties with acute or convalescent COVID-19.

The chain couples TRBV7-8 to TRBJ2-7, with 12 bases lining up with TRBD1. The length of the CDR3 is 15 residues. From germline, CDR1 is SGHVS and CDR2 FQNEAQ. The J segment lost 7 bases and the V segment lost 3 bases, leaving 7 bases of the junction unmatched. The DNA of the CDR3 is TGTGCCAGCAGCTTCCGGGACAGGGGGCTAGGGGAGCAGTACTTC. This encodes CASSFRDRGLGEQYF.

The V call is TRBV2, the J call TRBJ1-5; TRBD1 matches 11 bases. The CDR3 is 15 amino acids. Germline V gene lookup returns CDR1 SNHLY and CDR2 FYNNEI. V dropped 4 bases and J dropped 2; count of bases not matched to a gene: 1. The CDR3: CASSGTGGGNQPQHF. CDR3 coding DNA: TGTGCCAGCAGTGGGACAGGGGGCGGCAATCAGCCCCAGCATTTT.

This chain joins TRBV7-9 and TRBJ2-7; a possible D gene is TRBD1 (6 bases). Germline lookup yields CDR1 SEHNR and CDR2 FQNEAQ (reference sequence). V was pared by 4 bases and J by 0 bases, with 13 bases between. The length of the CDR3 is 15 residues. The CDR3 coding sequence is TGTGCCAGCAGCTGGGGGCTGGGGTGCTCCTACGAGCAGTACGTC. It specifies CASSWGLGCSYEQYV.

The count of this clone is one. The CDR3 is CASSRERARGGDTGELFF. In DNA, the CDR3 is TGCGCCAGCAGCCGAGAAAGGGCGCGGGGGGGCGACACCGGGGAGCTGTTTTTT. The V call is TRBV4-1, the J call TRBJ2-2, with 9 bases matching TRBD2. The CDR3 contains 18 residues. CDR1 is MGHRA, CDR2 YSYEKL, per germline. V lost 4 bases to trimming and J lost 3 bases; unmatched junction nucleotides: 12.

The rearrangement joins TRBV12-3 or TRBV12-4 to TRBJ2-3; a possible D gene is TRBD1 (5 bases). The V gene lost 8 bases and the J gene lost 5 bases, with 14 bases spanning the gap. CDR3 length: 13 amino acids. CDR3 protein: CASGDRDLDTQYF. CDR3 in DNA: TGTGCCAGCGGCGACAGAGATTTAGATACGCAGTATTTT.

The chain links TRBV21-1 to TRBJ2-7; the D segment call TRBD1 is taken from the table without a DNA check. TRBV21-1 is deemed a pseudogene. This CDR3 contains 16 residues. DNA of the CDR3: TGTGCCAGCAGCAAAGGGCTGGACAGGGGGACTTACGAGCAGTACGTC. Its translation: CASSKGLDRGTYEQYV.

The sample holds one count of this clone. The chain has TRBV2 and TRBJ2-4; 9 bases align to TRBD1. Germline CDR1 SNHLY, CDR2 FYNNEI. The CDR3 sequence is 15 residues long. V dropped 7 bases and J dropped 6; count of bases not matched to a gene: 10. In nucleotides, the CDR3 is TGTGCCAGCACTCAAACAGGGGGCGAGGGAAACATTCAGTACTTC. Its translation: CASTQTGGEGNIQYF.

This clone was recorded once. The J gene is TRBJ1-1, the V gene TRBV10-1; 7 positions match TRBD1. Germline V lookup: CDR1 WNHNN, CDR2 SYGVQD (reference sequence). Trimming removed 6 bases from V and 4 bases from J; junction bases left unmatched: 8. This CDR3 has 14 amino acids. For the CDR3, the DNA is TGCGCCAGCAGGGAAAGTGGACAGGCCACTGAAGCTTTCTTT. Encoded protein: CASRESGQATEAFF.

This chain connects TRBV19 to TRBJ1-5; D not certain. The CDR3 has 14 residues. V gave up 7 bases and J gave up 0 bases, with 10 bases separating them. Germline CDR1 and CDR2: LNHDA and SQIVND (reference sequence). CDR3 sequence: CASNAEYSNQPQHF. The CDR3 nucleotides read TGTGCCAGTAACGCGGAGTATAGCAATCAGCCCCAGCATTTT.

Notes on this clone: The junction departs from germline at one end; a sequencing error may be responsible. The chain recombines TRBV30 with TRBJ1-2, with TRBD1 as a possible D gene (6 bases). Germline V gene data show CDR1 as GTSNPN and CDR2 as SVGIG (reference sequence). The CDR3 consists of 13 residues. The DNA for the CDR3 is TGTGCCTGGAGTATGGACAGCGCTTATGTCTACACCTTC. Translating it yields CAWSMDSAYVYTF.

In its sample, this clone was seen a few times. V usage is TRBV12-3 or TRBV12-4 and J usage is TRBJ1-6, with 7 bases aligning to TRBD1. The CDR3 spans 13 residues. V shed 7 bases, J shed 7 bases, and the junction held 4 bases outside the gene matches. The CDR3 spells CASTTGKNSPLHF. CDR3 in DNA: TGTGCCAGCACGACAGGGAAAAATTCACCCCTCCACTTT.

In this sample, this clone turned up once. The V gene is TRBV24-1, the J gene TRBJ2-1; the D gene is possibly TRBD2 (5 bases). The CDR3 contains 15 residues. Trimming pared 9 bases from V and 2 bases from J, leaving 16 bases between. Germline CDR1 KGHDR, CDR2 SFDVKD. Here the CDR3 reads CATSDAGRPYNEQFF. The CDR3 DNA sequence: TGTGCCACCTCAGACGCGGGCCGCCCCTACAATGAGCAGTTCTTC.

The V and J genes are TRBV18 and TRBJ2-1, with TRBD2 matching 8 bases. J gave up 0 bases and V 3 bases, and 1 base lay outside the gene matches. Germline V gene lookup returns CDR1 KGHSH and CDR2 LQKENI. The CDR3 runs to 15 residues. The CDR3 region has the DNA TGTGCCAGCTCACCCGGGACTAGCTCCTACAATGAGCAGTTCTTC. Translated, it gives CASSPGTSSYNEQFF.

The J gene is TRBJ1-1, the V gene TRBV18, with 7 positions matching TRBD1. CDR3 length: 15 residues. The V gene end was trimmed by 6 bases and the J gene end by 7 bases; junction bases not matched to a gene: 14. The V gene's germline CDR1 is KGHSH and CDR2 LQKENI. CDR3 DNA: TGTGCCAGCTCGTCTCGACAGGGTTTGGCTTTTGAAGCTTTCTTT. This translates into CASSSRQGLAFEAFF.

This CDR3 is CASSIETTLADGYTF. CDR3 nucleotides: TGTGCCAGTAGTATAGAGACGACCCTAGCGGATGGCTACACCTTC. The chain uses TRBV19 and TRBJ1-2; D ambiguous. The CDR3 is 15 amino acids. The V gene's germline CDR1 is LNHDA and CDR2 SQIVND (reference sequence). V lost 0 bases to trimming and J lost 6 bases, with 14 bases between them.

V gene TRBV20-1 combines with J gene TRBJ2-1; D may be TRBD2 (7 bases). The germline V gene encodes CDR1 DFQATT and CDR2 SNEGSKA (reference sequence). V lost 3 bases and J lost 1, with 13 bases in between. CDR3 length: 15 residues. The CDR3 here is CSASLRGPSYNEQFF. The CDR3 region has the DNA TGCAGTGCTAGTTTGCGGGGGCCTTCCTACAATGAGCAGTTCTTC.

The chain employs TRBV18 and TRBJ1-3, with 7 bases aligning to TRBD1. From germline, CDR1 is KGHSH and CDR2 LQKENI. Trimming cost V 1 base and J 0 bases; bases outside gene matches: 6. This CDR3 is 17 amino acids long. CDR3 amino acids: CASSPLQGSFSGNTIYF. DNA of the CDR3: TGTGCCAGCTCACCACTACAGGGGTCGTTCTCTGGAAACACCATATATTTT.

V gene TRBV30 combines with J gene TRBJ1-5; 7 bases fit TRBD1. Germline assignment: CDR1 GTSNPN and CDR2 SVGIG (reference sequence). Trimming took 3 bases from V and 5 from J; bases not matched to a gene: 7. The CDR3 contains 14 residues. The CDR3 DNA follows: TGTGCCTGGAGCTCCGACAGGGAGTATCAGCCCCAGCATTTT. This codes for CAWSSDREYQPQHF.

This chain uses TRBV5-4 with TRBJ2-2, with 9 bases aligning to TRBD1. The ends lost 4 bases at V and 2 bases at J; junction bases unmatched: 9. The germline gives CDR1 SGHNT, CDR2 YYREEE (reference sequence). The CDR3 is 17 residues long. DNA for the CDR3: TGTGCCAGCAGCGGAGCTCCGGGACAGGGCAACACCGGGGAGCTGTTTTTT. It specifies CASSGAPGQGNTGELFF.

V is TRBV29-1 and J is TRBJ2-5, with D perhaps TRBD2 (5 bases). CDR1 SQVTM and CDR2 ANQGSEA come from the germline V gene. The germline V and J ends were trimmed by 2 bases and 7 bases, with 14 bases remaining between them. This CDR3 has 13 amino acids. The CDR3 here is CSVELVGRGTQYF. As DNA, the CDR3 is TGCAGCGTTGAATTGGTAGGGAGAGGGACCCAGTACTTC. Looking up the rest from reference TRBV29-1 and TRBJ2-5 gives the full variable domain: SAVISQKPSRDICQRGTSLTIQCQVDSQVTMMFWYRQQPGQSLTLIATANQGSEATYESGFVIDKFPISRPNLTFSTLTVSNMSPEDSSIYLCSVELVGRGTQYFGPGTRLLVL.

The V call is TRBV5-4, the J call TRBJ1-1; possible D gene TRBD1, 5 bases. This CDR3 contains 12 residues. From germline, CDR1 is SGHNT and CDR2 YYREEE (reference sequence). The V end was cut by 10 bases, the J end by 0 bases, with 10 bases between. CDR3 loop: CAGGTLNTEAFF. CDR3 DNA: TGTGCCGGGGGGACTTTGAACACTGAAGCTTTCTTT.

V is TRBV6-4 and J is TRBJ1-2; the match to TRBD1 covers 7 bases. Germline V gene lookup returns CDR1 MRHNA and CDR2 SNTAGT. Trimming at V came to 7 bases and at J to 1 base, leaving 9 bases not matched to a gene. This CDR3 is 15 amino acids long. The CDR3 sequence: CASNLLGDSNYGYTF. In nucleotides, the CDR3 is TGTGCCAGCAACCTTCTAGGGGACAGTAACTATGGCTACACCTTC.

The chain combines TRBV29-1 with TRBJ1-2; 11 bases fit TRBD1. This CDR3 is 16 amino acids long. The V segment lost 6 bases and the J segment 4 bases; nucleotides outside the gene matches: 13. The germline gives CDR1 SQVTM, CDR2 ANQGSEA. The CDR3 sequence: CSVDGTGGGLSYGYTF. The DNA of the CDR3 is TGCAGCGTCGACGGGACAGGGGGTGGTCTAAGCTATGGCTACACCTTC.

The rearrangement uses TRBV15 and TRBJ2-6, with 8 bases aligning to TRBD1. The CDR3 is 16 residues long. Germline V lookup: CDR1 LNHNV, CDR2 YYDKDF (reference sequence). V was pared by 6 bases and J by 4 bases, with 8 bases of the junction left unmatched. CDR3 in amino acids: CATSGQGEWGANVLTF. CDR3 sequence (DNA): TGTGCCACCAGTGGACAGGGCGAGTGGGGGGCCAACGTCCTGACTTTC.

The chain joins TRBV6-5 to TRBJ2-7, with 8 nucleotides matching TRBD1. The CDR3 length is 15 residues. In germline, CDR1 is MNHEY, CDR2 SVGAGI. V gave up 6 bases and J gave up 3 bases; unmatched junction bases: 10. The CDR3 here is CASRDSTGVLYEQYF. The CDR3 bases are TGTGCCAGCAGAGACTCGACAGGGGTTCTCTACGAGCAGTACTTC.

The J gene is TRBJ2-3, the V gene TRBV27; 8 bases are shared with TRBD1. From germline, CDR1 is MNHEY and CDR2 SMNVEV (reference sequence). The V segment lost 8 bases and the J segment 0 bases; nucleotides outside the gene matches: 7. The CDR3 has 15 residues. The CDR3, as DNA: TGTGCCAGCGCTAAAGGGGACAGGAGCACAGATACGCAGTATTTT. Its protein is CASAKGDRSTDTQYF.

This clone was counted a few times. The CDR3 DNA follows: TGTGCCAGCAGTCGGGACAGGAACACTGAAGCTTTCTTT. Translation: CASSRDRNTEAFF. V gene TRBV2 combines with J gene TRBJ1-1; 7 bases match TRBD1. This CDR3 comprises 13 residues. V shed 5 bases, J shed 1 base, and the junction held 1 base outside the gene matches. Germline V gene data show CDR1 as SNHLY and CDR2 as FYNNEI.

This clone was recorded once. V usage is TRBV2 and J usage is TRBJ2-5; the D gene is possibly TRBD2 (6 bases). Looked up from germline, CDR1 is SNHLY and CDR2 is FYNNEI. The ends were cut back, 4 bases at V and 4 bases at J, with 16 bases in the middle. The length of the CDR3 is 15 residues. The CDR3: CASSVTSQEGETQYF. CDR3 coding DNA: TGTGCCAGCAGTGTAACTAGCCAGGAGGGAGAGACCCAGTACTTC.

With regard to this clone: One end of the junction is discordant with germline, which a read error may explain. V is TRBV6-5 and J is TRBJ2-7, with 9 nucleotides matching TRBD1. The CDR3 covers 14 residues. Germline V gene data show CDR1 as MNHEY and CDR2 as SVGAGI. DNA for the CDR3: TGTGCCAGCAGAACGGGACAGGGATCCTTCGAGCAGTACTTC. Translated, it gives CASRTGQGSFEQYF.

This clone was found a few times. The rearrangement joins TRBV4-2 to TRBJ1-1; maybe TRBD1 (5 bases). Germline V gene lookup returns CDR1 LGHNA and CDR2 YNFKEQ. The CDR3 extends over 17 amino acids. The V end was cut by 2 bases, the J end by 4 bases, with 20 bases between. The CDR3 loop reads CASSQTLRGGSLTEAFF. The CDR3 DNA follows: TGTGCCAGCAGCCAAACTCTCCGGGGGGGGAGCCTCACTGAAGCTTTCTTT.

The rearrangement uses TRBV20-1 and TRBJ1-5, with 9 bases aligning to TRBD1. There are 14 residues in the CDR3. J gave up 6 bases and V 3 bases, and 6 bases lay outside the gene matches. In germline, CDR1 is DFQATT, CDR2 SNEGSKA (reference sequence). This CDR3 reads CSASRGQGSQPQHF. CDR3 in DNA: TGCAGTGCTAGTCGTGGACAGGGGTCTCAGCCCCAGCATTTT.

The genes are TRBV19 and TRBJ2-2, with 9 bases matching TRBD1. The CDR3 runs to 15 residues. Per the germline V gene, CDR1 is LNHDA and CDR2 is SQIVND (reference sequence). The junction had 5 bases not matched to a gene; V was cut back by 2 bases and J by 7 bases. The CDR3 sequence: CASSIRTGEIGELFF. In nucleotides, the CDR3 is TGTGCCAGTAGTATACGGACAGGGGAAATCGGGGAGCTGTTTTTT.